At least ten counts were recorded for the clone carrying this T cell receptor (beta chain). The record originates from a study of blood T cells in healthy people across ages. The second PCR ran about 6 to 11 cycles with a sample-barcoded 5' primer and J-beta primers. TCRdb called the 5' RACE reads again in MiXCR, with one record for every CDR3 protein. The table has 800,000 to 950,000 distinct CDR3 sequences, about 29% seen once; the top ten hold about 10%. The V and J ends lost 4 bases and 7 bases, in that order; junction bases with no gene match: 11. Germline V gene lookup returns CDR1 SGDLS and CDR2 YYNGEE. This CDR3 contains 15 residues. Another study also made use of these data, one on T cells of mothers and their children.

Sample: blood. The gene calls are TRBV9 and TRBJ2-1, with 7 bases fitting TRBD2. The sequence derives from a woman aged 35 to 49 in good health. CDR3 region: CASSPSGVVRNEQFF. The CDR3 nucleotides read TGTGCCAGCAGCCCTAGCGGTGTTGTGAGGAATGAGCAGTTCTTC.